A single sample gave rise to the 10 T cell receptor beta chains below, sequenced in a study of T cell repertoires in cytomegalovirus infection. No cognate antigen is known for these TCRs. Using its own MiXCR run on the reads, TCRdb lists one record per CDR3 protein. The repertoire has tens of thousands of distinct CDR3 sequences, around 33% of them found once; the top ten carry roughly two thirds. Specimen: PBMCs, sequenced either directly or after in vitro stimulation (not recorded which). The receptor set was obtained from a human donor in good health (CMV status not recorded). Some clones in this sample may be carry-over from other donors' samples.

This clonotype was picked up a small number of times. The gene calls are TRBV6-2 or TRBV6-3 and TRBJ2-2; D may match TRBD1 or TRBD2 (5 bases each). Germline CDR1 is MNHEY and CDR2 is SVGEGT. The germline V and J ends were trimmed by 6 bases and 0 bases, with 8 bases remaining between them. CDR3 length equals 14 residues. The CDR3 nucleotides read TGTGCCAGCAGCCGGGGCGCGAACACCGGGGAGCTGTTTTTT. Its translation: CASSRGANTGELFF.

This sequence joins TRBV2 and TRBJ1-1; D may be TRBD1 (6 bases). The V and J ends lost 3 bases and 6 bases respectively, with 17 bases between them. Germline V CDR1 and CDR2: SNHLY, FYNNEI. The CDR3 consists of 15 residues. The CDR3 loop reads CASSDGGRGFSEAFF. The CDR3 coding sequence is TGTGCCAGCAGTGATGGAGGCAGGGGATTTTCTGAAGCTTTCTTT.

In DNA, the CDR3 is TGTGCCAGCAGCTCAATTCGGGACCGCCCCGTCTACGAGCAGTACTTC. Its protein product is CASSSIRDRPVYEQYF. The chain carries TRBV7-9 and TRBJ2-7; D is possibly TRBD1 or TRBD2 (5 bases each). The V and J ends lost 4 bases and 3 bases respectively, with 19 bases between them. This CDR3 is 16 amino acids long. CDR1 and CDR2 from the germline V gene are SEHNR and FQNEAQ (reference sequence).

The J gene is TRBJ1-2, the V gene TRBV27; 7 nucleotides line up with TRBD1. The CDR3 consists of 16 residues. The germline gives CDR1 MNHEY, CDR2 SMNVEV (reference sequence). The trim removed 6 bases at V and 5 bases at J, leaving 15 bases unmatched. The CDR3: CASSSRGTATMYGYTF. The DNA of the CDR3 is TGTGCCAGCAGCTCCCGTGGGACAGCCACTATGTATGGCTACACCTTC.

The chain recombines TRBV25-1 with TRBJ1-2, with 11 positions matching TRBD1. CDR3 length: 12 amino acids. The germline V gene has CDR1 MGHDK and CDR2 SYGVNS. Unmatched junction bases numbered 6, after V lost 10 bases and J lost 8 bases. CDR3 nucleotide sequence: TGTGCCACCCGGGACAGGGGGATCGGCTACACCTTC. Translated: CATRDRGIGYTF.

This clonotype was recorded a few times. The chain recombines TRBV15 with TRBJ2-1, with 14 nucleotides matching TRBD2. CDR1 LNHNV and CDR2 YYDKDF come from the germline V gene (reference sequence). CDR3 length: 17 amino acids. The ends lost 3 bases at V and 7 bases at J; junction bases unmatched: 8. This chain's CDR3 is CATSRARLAGGGNEQFF. The DNA of the CDR3 is TGTGCCACCAGCAGGGCACGACTAGCGGGAGGGGGGAATGAGCAGTTCTTC.

The chain carries TRBV3-1 and TRBJ2-4; D gene ambiguous. The germline V gene encodes CDR1 LGHDT and CDR2 YNNKEL (reference sequence). The CDR3 runs 13 residues. V gave up 6 bases and J gave up 2 bases, with 8 bases separating them. The CDR3 nucleotides are TGTGCCAGCAGTAGAGGCACCAAAAACATTCAGTACTTC. Translated: CASSRGTKNIQYF. Using reference TRBV3-1 and TRBJ2-4 for the parts outside the CDR3, the full variable domain is DTAVSQTPKYLVTQMGNDKSIKCEQNLGHDTMYWYKQDSKKFLKIMFSYNNKELIINETVPNRFSPKSPDKAHLNLHINSLELGDSAVYFCASSRGTKNIQYFGAGTRLSVL.

To note about this clonotype: A much larger clone is a single base away; this may be a read error. The chain combines TRBV7-2 with TRBJ1-5; maybe TRBD1 (5 bases). The length of the CDR3 is 15 residues. Per the germline V gene, CDR1 is SGHTA and CDR2 is FQGNSA. The CDR3 nucleotides read TGTGCCAGCAGCCCCTGGACATATAGCAATCATCCCCAGCATTTT. Its protein is CASSPWTYSNHPQHF.

The V call is TRBV7-2, the J call TRBJ2-7; possible D gene TRBD2, 6 bases. This CDR3 spans 15 amino acids. Germline CDR1 SGHTA, CDR2 FQGNSA. Trimming shortened V by 2 bases and J by 4 bases, and 15 bases separated the two germline ends. CDR3 DNA: TGTGCCAGCAGCTTATCGGTCCTAGCGAAATACGAGCAGTACTTC. This translates into CASSLSVLAKYEQYF. Drawing the rest from reference TRBV7-2 and TRBJ2-7, the complete variable domain is GAGVSQSPSNKVTEKGKDVELRCDPISGHTALYWYRQSLGQGLEFLIYFQGNSAPDKSGLPSDRFSAERTGGSVSTLTIQRTQQEDSAVYLCASSLSVLAKYEQYFGPGTRLTVT.

This clonotype was recorded a few times. The V gene is TRBV27, the J gene TRBJ2-2, with TRBD1 as a possible D gene (5 bases). Per germline, CDR1 MNHEY and CDR2 SMNVEV (reference sequence). The CDR3 is 17 residues long. Deletions cut 4 bases from V and 2 bases from J, with 17 bases between. The CDR3 region has the DNA TGTGCCAGCAGTTGGCGCGGACGGACAATAAACACCGGGGAGCTGTTTTTT. Residues: CASSWRGRTINTGELFF.